The subject of this entry is one T cell receptor (beta chain). Its antigen is unknown. Qualities for individual bases were not recorded, and no much larger clone is one base off. For bulk TCRbeta sequencing, genomic DNA was extracted from tumor biopsies or peripheral blood, and input amounts ranged from 616 ng to 6,004 ng. All patients had histologically proven advanced or metastatic basal or squamous cell carcinoma and were poor candidates for surgical resection. The basal cell carcinoma cohort was made up of around eleven patients, and bulk tumor TCR sequencing was performed for roughly 8 of these patients. Deep TCRbeta sequencing was performed with the immunoSEQ platform. The authors' pipeline ran thus. For further analysis, only productive rearrangements were exported out of the immunoSEQ Analyzer. Bulk TCRbeta clonotypes were assigned T cell phenotypes by matching to single-cell RNA+TCR-seq clones sharing the same TCRbeta sequence. Tumor enrichment of a clone was calculated by dividing the clone's tumor frequency by the clone's PBMC frequency, both taken from bulk TCR sequencing. TCRs were grouped by GLIPH into specificity groups, defined as clusters of distinct TCRs likely recognizing common antigens via shared CDR3 motifs. TCRdb retrieved this table from immuneACCESS and kept in-frame rearrangements only. Not all clones are present; in checked studies, unresolved V genes account for under half, and no reason is known for the remainder. The DNA was the basis for D and trimming; V, J and clone size are from that table. Here the sample has 15,000 to 20,000 clones; roughly 80% occur a single time. 25% of the sample rests with the top ten.

The CDR3 runs 14 amino acids, cysteine and phenylalanine included. Only the CDR3 portion is preserved as DNA: 42 bases, with reading frame beginning at the first base. CDR1 and CDR2, per the germline V gene, are ENHRY and SYGVKD. The trim is 10 bases for V and 2 bases for J, with a gap of 17 bases between the germline ends. The sample is drawn from a study of T cells in tumors after PD-1 blockade (dated by TCRdb to 2018 to 2020). Broadly, across the study: Exclusion criteria were prior checkpoint blockade, use of systemic immunosuppressants, or recent radiotherapy or other anti-cancer therapy within 4 weeks. Patients were treated with either pembrolizumab 200 mg every 3 weeks or cemiplimab 350 mg every 2 weeks. Ongoing daily vismodegib 150 mg was also given to a subset of patients during anti-PD-1 treatment. On average, peripheral blood samples had some 100,000 TCR templates (range roughly 22,000-290,000) and 35,000 to 40,000 unique clonotypes. Paired single-cell RNA and TCR sequencing was done in the study on site-matched tumors from patients with BCC or SCC, both before and after anti-PD-1 therapy. To compare clonotypes in blood versus tumor, bulk TCR sequencing was run on 10 to 11 peripheral blood samples drawn from four to six patients. Clinical response was assessed using RECIST version 1.1. Overall study results and their limits: About 40% of TCR clonotypes from the tumor were detected in blood, and certain novel exhausted tumor clones were present in blood collected before treatment, which suggests recruitment from the periphery. Where the novel T cell clones came from was not identified, and possible sources could include lymphoid organs or rare unexpanded clones inside the tumor or in the tumor periphery.

Recombination linked TRBV10-3 to TRBJ1-1, with no reliable assignment of the D segment. This receptor was obtained from a human donor with advanced basal cell or squamous cell carcinoma (not recorded which). This specimen was PBMCs, taken after anti-PD-1 therapy. The nucleotides read TGTGCCAAAGCAGCGATGGACCTAAACACTGAAGCTTTCTTT. This encodes CAKAAMDLNTEAFF.